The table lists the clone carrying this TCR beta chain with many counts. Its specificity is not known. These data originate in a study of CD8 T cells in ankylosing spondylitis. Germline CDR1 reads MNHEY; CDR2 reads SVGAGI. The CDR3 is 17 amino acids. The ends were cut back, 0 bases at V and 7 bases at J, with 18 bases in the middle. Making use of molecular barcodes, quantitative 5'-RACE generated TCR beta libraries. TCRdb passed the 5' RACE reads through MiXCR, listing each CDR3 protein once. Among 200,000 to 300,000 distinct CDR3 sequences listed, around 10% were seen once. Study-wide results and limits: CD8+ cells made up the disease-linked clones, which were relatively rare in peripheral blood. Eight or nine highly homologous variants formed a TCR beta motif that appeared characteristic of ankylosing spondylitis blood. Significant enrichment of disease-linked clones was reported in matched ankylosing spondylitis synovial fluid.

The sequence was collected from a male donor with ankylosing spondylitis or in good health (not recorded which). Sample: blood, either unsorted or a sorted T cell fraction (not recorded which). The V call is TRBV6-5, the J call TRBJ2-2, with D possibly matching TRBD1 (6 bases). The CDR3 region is CASSYSQTKQGFGELFF. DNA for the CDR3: TGTGCCAGCAGTTACTCCCAAACGAAACAGGGTTTCGGGGAGCTGTTTTTT.